The source of this TCR beta chain is a study of early T cells in non-severe SARS-CoV-2 infection. About the research overall: Bulk RNA taken from unsorted whole blood was sequenced, leaving chains unpaired. General study results and limits: VDJdb-based matching was biased toward anti-spike CD8 responses and missed private and CD4 specificities.

Molecules of cDNA were individually given unique molecular identifiers that were attached to them. TCRdb reanalysed the 5' RACE reads using MiXCR and keeps one entry per CDR3 protein. The sample contains roughly 40,000 distinct CDR3 sequences, more than 6.5% of which appear only once. The CDR3 totals 12 residues. Germline V gene sequence: CDR1 LGHDT, CDR2 YNNKEL (reference sequence). V lost 5 bases to trimming and J lost 10 bases, with 9 bases between them. This clonotype was counted between two and nine times. Its antigen is as yet unknown. The sequenced sample consisted of whole blood. The TCR was taken from an adult who was a healthcare worker with PCR-confirmed SARS-CoV-2 infection or an uninfected control (not recorded which). The chain links TRBV3-1 to TRBJ1-6; D is uncertain. The CDR3: CASSLFGSPLHF. The DNA of the CDR3 is TGTGCCAGCAGCTTGTTTGGGTCACCCCTCCACTTT.